The 26 T cell receptor beta chains listed next were all sequenced from one sample in a study of CD8+CD57+ T cells in acquired aplastic anemia. Genomic DNA acted as the template from which TCR beta VDJ combination and CDR3 sequence profiling were carried out. TCRdb itself ran the reads through MiXCR, one entry per CDR3 protein. The top ten hold more than 1.5% of the sample, which has under 200,000 distinct CDR3 sequences, around half seen once. CD8+CD57+ cell expansion had been shown by flow cytometry in patients chosen for sequencing. Sequenced sample: sorted CD4+, CD8+, or CD8+CD57+ T cells (not recorded which) from PBMCs. The receptors shown here come from a human donor with aplastic anemia.

Sample share makes this clonotype medium-sized. This chain links TRBV15 with TRBJ1-1, with D hard to call. The CDR3 has 14 residues. V was cut by 0 bases and J by 0 bases, with 5 bases left in between. Germline lookup yields CDR1 LNHNV and CDR2 YYDKDF (reference sequence). Here the CDR3 DNA reads TGTGCCACCAGCAGAGAGGCGGTGAACACTGAAGCTTTCTTT. It encodes CATSREAVNTEAFF.

This clonotype was picked up a small number of times. The gene calls are TRBV20-1 and TRBJ2-5, with 12 bases that match TRBD2. CDR3 length: 16 residues. Germline-derived CDR1 and CDR2 are DFQATT and SNEGSKA (reference sequence). V shed 6 bases and J 1 base; nucleotides not matched to a gene: 9. In DNA, the CDR3 is TGCAGTGCGGACAGCCCTAGCGGGAGGGCCCAAGAGACCCAGTACTTC. This translates into CSADSPSGRAQETQYF.

This clonotype has at least ten counts. The V and J genes are TRBV9 and TRBJ2-7; TRBD1 matches 9 bases. V shed 0 bases, J shed 6 bases, and the junction held 4 bases outside the gene matches. Germline V gene data show CDR1 as SGDLS and CDR2 as YYNGEE. The length of the CDR3 is 14 residues. The DNA for the CDR3 is TGTGCCAGCAGCGTAGTAGGACAGGGGACCGAGCAGTACTTC. Translation gives CASSVVGQGTEQYF. Using reference TRBV9 and TRBJ2-7 for the parts outside the CDR3, the full variable domain is DSGVTQTPKHLITATGQRVTLRCSPRSGDLSVYWYQQSLDQGLQFLIQYYNGEERAKGNILERFSAQQFPDLHSELNLSSLELGDSALYFCASSVVGQGTEQYFGPGTRLTVT.

This clonotype was seen at least ten times. The chain is built from TRBV3-1 and TRBJ1-6; D may be TRBD1 (5 bases). Germline V gene data show CDR1 as LGHDT and CDR2 as YNNKEL (reference sequence). The germline V and J ends were trimmed by 0 bases and 9 bases, with 15 bases remaining between them. The CDR3 length is 16 residues. The CDR3 region is CASSQDLGAVGSPLHF. CDR3 DNA: TGTGCCAGCAGCCAAGATCTAGGGGCGGTAGGTTCACCCCTCCACTTT.

Notes on this clonotype: It is likely a read error, because the conserved phenylalanine at the end of the CDR3 is missing. The chain is built from TRBV3-1 and TRBJ2-7, with 8 positions matching TRBD1. CDR1 is LGHDT, CDR2 YNNKEL, per germline (reference sequence). With V trimmed by 4 bases and J by 2 bases, 7 bases remained unmatched. This CDR3 has 15 residues. The CDR3 is CASSRPGTGAYEQYY. The CDR3 nucleotides read TGTGCCAGCAGCCGACCCGGGACAGGCGCCTACGAGCAGTACTAC.

Ten or more counts support this clonotype. The chain carries TRBV5-1 and TRBJ2-3, with 7 bases lining up with TRBD2. The germline V gene encodes CDR1 SGHRS and CDR2 YFSETQ. V was clipped by 2 bases and J by 0 bases; unmatched bases: 3. This CDR3 has 15 residues. This chain's CDR3 is CASSLGTTSTDTQYF. The CDR3 coding sequence is TGCGCCAGCAGCTTAGGGACTACGAGCACAGATACGCAGTATTTT.

This clonotype was seen ten or more times. The rearrangement uses TRBV11-2 and TRBJ2-7; no definite D call. The CDR3 extends over 15 amino acids. Trimming shortened V by 2 bases and J by 3 bases, and 14 bases separated the two germline ends. Per germline, CDR1 SGHAT and CDR2 FQNNGV. As DNA, the CDR3 is TGTGCCAGCAGCTTATTGAAGGGTAGAAACTACGAGCAGTACTTC. Its protein is CASSLLKGRNYEQYF.

This clonotype showed up many times. The J gene is TRBJ1-2, the V gene TRBV12-3 or TRBV12-4; unclear D gene. Between the trimmed V and J ends, which lost 5 bases and 4 bases, there was a span of 11 bases. The length of the CDR3 is 13 residues. The CDR3 spells CASSLGNIYGYTF. The CDR3 bases are TGTGCCAGCAGTCTAGGAAACATCTATGGCTACACCTTC.

This clonotype was observed many times. The J gene is TRBJ2-5, the V gene TRBV5-6, with 7 bases aligning to TRBD1. The CDR3 has 13 residues. The ends lost 5 bases at V and 2 bases at J; junction bases unmatched: 3. From germline, CDR1 is SGHDT and CDR2 YYEEEE. This CDR3 reads CASSTRGQETQYF. DNA for the CDR3: TGTGCCAGCAGTACCAGGGGGCAAGAGACCCAGTACTTC.

This clonotype was counted many times. This sequence joins TRBV7-9 and TRBJ2-7; D is tentatively TRBD1 or TRBD2 (5 bases each). The CDR3 is 13 residues long. Per the germline V gene, CDR1 is SEHNR and CDR2 is FQNEAQ (reference sequence). Trimming left V 10 bases short and J 0 bases short, with 13 bases between. CDR3 protein: CAIGDGTSYEQYF. The CDR3, as DNA: TGTGCCATAGGGGACGGGACCTCCTACGAGCAGTACTTC.

The rearrangement joins TRBV7-2 to TRBJ1-3; TRBD1 is a possible D gene (5 bases). Trimming took off 1 base at V and 7 bases at J, with 11 bases between the two ends. The CDR3 totals 14 residues. Germline values: CDR1 SGHTA, CDR2 FQGNSA. CDR3 loop: CASSLGGGRNTIYF. As DNA, the CDR3 is TGTGCCAGCAGCTTAGGCGGGGGGAGGAACACCATATATTTT.

A single count supports this clonotype. This chain joins TRBV10-3 and TRBJ1-1; 7 bases agree with TRBD1. Per the germline V gene, CDR1 is ENHRY and CDR2 is SYGVKD. J lost 0 bases, V lost 10 bases, and 11 bases had no gene match. The CDR3 spans 15 residues. CDR3 sequence: CATHRFGQVNTEAFF. In DNA form, the CDR3 reads TGTGCCACACACCGTTTTGGACAGGTGAACACTGAAGCTTTCTTT.

In its sample, this clonotype was seen many times. The rearrangement uses TRBV14 and TRBJ2-1; 9 nucleotides line up with TRBD2. The CDR3 length is 13 residues. V dropped 4 bases and J dropped 10; count of bases not matched to a gene: 5. Germline CDR1 and CDR2: SGHDN and FVKESK. In DNA form, the CDR3 reads TGTGCCAGCAGCCCCCGACTAGCGGACGAGCAGTTCTTC. This translates into CASSPRLADEQFF.

The CDR3 sequence: CATSRDGGSMETQYF. CDR3 in DNA: TGTGCCACCAGCAGAGACGGTGGAAGCATGGAGACCCAGTACTTC. This chain uses TRBV15 with TRBJ2-5; D uncertain. The CDR3 has 15 amino acids. Germline CDR1 is LNHNV and CDR2 is YYDKDF (reference sequence). Trimming took 0 bases from V and 5 from J, leaving 13 bases between them.

This clonotype came up many times. The chain uses TRBV7-2 and TRBJ1-6, with 10 bases fitting TRBD1. CDR1 SGHTA and CDR2 FQGNSA come from the germline V gene. The CDR3 runs 15 residues. The V segment lost 1 base and the J segment 10 bases; nucleotides outside the gene matches: 4. The CDR3 loop is CASSLVWDRGSPLHF. CDR3 DNA: TGTGCCAGCAGCTTAGTGTGGGACAGGGGCTCACCCCTCCACTTT.

This clonotype was seen at least ten times. The chain couples TRBV5-1 to TRBJ2-3; 7 positions agree with TRBD1. Per germline, CDR1 SGHRS and CDR2 YFSETQ. Trimming took 0 bases from V and 3 from J; bases not matched to a gene: 1. The CDR3 has 14 amino acids. The CDR3: CASSLEQGTDTQYF. DNA of the CDR3: TGCGCCAGCAGCTTGGAACAGGGGACAGATACGCAGTATTTT. Combining the CDR3 with reference TRBV5-1 and TRBJ2-3 gives the whole variable domain KAGVTQTPRYLIKTRGQQVTLSCSPISGHRSVSWYQQTPGQGLQFLFEYFSETQRNKGNFPGRFSGRQFSNSRSEMNVSTLELGDSALYLCASSLEQGTDTQYFGPGTRLTVL.

This clonotype was detected many times. This chain joins TRBV4-1 and TRBJ1-5; D remains ambiguous. Germline assignment: CDR1 MGHRA and CDR2 YSYEKL. Trimming cost V 0 bases and J 5 bases, with 11 bases left between them. The CDR3 runs 15 residues. DNA for the CDR3: TGCGCCAGCAGCCAAGAGGGCCCGGTTTATCAGCCCCAGCATTTT. This sequence encodes CASSQEGPVYQPQHF.

The CDR3 reads CASSFGGSYGYTF. CDR3 nucleotide sequence: TGTGCCAGCAGCTTTGGTGGGAGCTATGGCTACACCTTC. V and J are TRBV19 and TRBJ1-2; D gene ambiguous. In germline, CDR1 is LNHDA, CDR2 SQIVND (reference sequence). The germline V and J ends were trimmed by 9 bases and 4 bases, with 15 bases remaining between them. The CDR3 extends over 13 amino acids.

In this sample, this clonotype turned up a few times. The chain employs TRBV10-3 and TRBJ1-6; D uncertain. The CDR3 contains 12 residues. Germline V gene sequence: CDR1 ENHRY, CDR2 SYGVKD. The germline V and J ends were trimmed by 3 bases and 10 bases, with 7 bases remaining between them. The CDR3 region has the DNA TGTGCCATCAGTGACGCCCAATCACCCCTCCACTTT. Translation: CAISDAQSPLHF.

CDR3 sequence reads: CAATTGGFGGYTF. In DNA, the CDR3 is TGTGCCGCTACAACAGGGGGCTTTGGTGGCTACACCTTC. This chain connects TRBV12-3 or TRBV12-4 to TRBJ1-2, with 9 positions matching TRBD1. The CDR3 is made up of 13 amino acids. Unmatched junction bases numbered 11, after V lost 11 bases and J lost 7 bases.

V is TRBV15 and J is TRBJ1-1; possible D gene TRBD1, 6 bases. V lost 5 bases, J lost 14 bases, and 21 bases lay in between. Germline lookup yields CDR1 LNHNV and CDR2 YYDKDF (reference sequence). The CDR3 is 13 residues long. The DNA of the CDR3 is TGTGCCACCAGCGGTCACAGGGTTTCGGTAGCGTTCTTT. It encodes CATSGHRVSVAFF.

Many counts were recorded for this clonotype. This rearrangement joins TRBV19 to TRBJ2-2; no clear D. The CDR3 has 13 residues. Germline V gene sequence: CDR1 LNHDA, CDR2 SQIVND (reference sequence). V shed 3 bases and J shed 6 bases, with 8 bases lying between them. The CDR3 spells CASSIQVPGELFF. The CDR3 DNA sequence: TGTGCCAGTAGTATTCAGGTCCCCGGGGAGCTGTTTTTT.

V usage is TRBV24-1 and J usage is TRBJ2-3; possible D gene TRBD1, 6 bases. Germline V gene data show CDR1 as KGHDR and CDR2 as SFDVKD. The CDR3 runs to 15 residues. Trimming removed 9 bases at V and 2 bases at J, with 17 bases between. The chain's CDR3 is CATSGSRGSTDTQYF. Written as DNA, the CDR3 is TGTGCCACCTCAGGGAGCAGGGGATCCACAGATACGCAGTATTTT.

This chain connects TRBV29-1 to TRBJ2-2; TRBD1 aligns across 7 bases. Looked up from germline, CDR1 is SQVTM and CDR2 is ANQGSEA. There are 13 residues in the CDR3. J gave up 4 bases and V 6 bases, and 5 bases lay outside the gene matches. The CDR3 nucleotides are TGCAGCGTGAAACGACAGGGCACCGGGGAGCTGTTTTTT. It codes for CSVKRQGTGELFF.

This clonotype was detected ten times or more. V is TRBV9 and J is TRBJ1-5, with D perhaps matching TRBD1 (6 bases). The CDR3 is 15 residues long. The V gene's germline CDR1 is SGDLS and CDR2 YYNGEE. Trimming cost V 4 bases and J 3 bases, with 14 bases left between them. Here the CDR3 DNA reads TGTGCCAGCAGCCCCAGGGAGGGGGTCAATCAGCCCCAGCATTTT. Its translation is CASSPREGVNQPQHF. The whole variable domain, filled in from reference TRBV9 and TRBJ1-5, reads DSGVTQTPKHLITATGQRVTLRCSPRSGDLSVYWYQQSLDQGLQFLIQYYNGEERAKGNILERFSAQQFPDLHSELNLSSLELGDSALYFCASSPREGVNQPQHFGDGTRLSIL.

This clonotype was found once. The chain is built from TRBV4-1 and TRBJ2-7; D is perhaps TRBD2 (5 bases). V was shortened by 0 bases and J by 2 bases, with 14 bases between the two germline ends. The germline V gene has CDR1 MGHRA and CDR2 YSYEKL. The CDR3 runs to 16 residues. The CDR3 here is CASSQDRGTRAYEQYF. In DNA form, the CDR3 reads TGCGCCAGCAGCCAAGATCGTGGAACTAGGGCCTACGAGCAGTACTTC.